These 22 T cell receptor beta chains came from one sample sequenced in a study of T cell clonotyping in hematopoietic cell transplantation. Sequencing used immunoSEQ multiplex PCR; TCRdb keeps in-frame clones, though not all of them. This sample has about 27,000 clones, with approximately 94% found just once. Source material: peripheral blood mononuclear cells. These receptors originate from a man aged 50 to 59 in good health. Some clones in this sample may be carry-over from other donors' samples.

This clone was seen just once. The gene calls are TRBV13 and TRBJ1-2; maybe TRBD1 (6 bases). V was shortened by 0 bases and J by 4 bases, with 15 bases between the two germline ends. Germline CDR1 reads PRHDT; CDR2 reads FYEKMQ (reference sequence). This CDR3 comprises 16 residues. In DNA form, the CDR3 reads TGTGCCAGCAGCTTAGGGGCTCGGGGGCGATCCTATGGCTACACCTTC. Encoded protein: CASSLGARGRSYGYTF.

The chain couples TRBV4-3 to TRBJ2-1; possibly TRBD2 for D (6 bases). This CDR3 contains 16 residues. The V end lost 4 bases, the J end lost 1 base, and 14 bases lay between the germline ends. Germline lookup yields CDR1 LGHNA and CDR2 YSLEER. Written as DNA, the CDR3 is TGCGCCAGCAGCCCCCTGGGACTGCAATCCTACAATGAGCAGTTCTTC. Protein sequence: CASSPLGLQSYNEQFF.

The CDR3 is CSVVLLQNTEAFF. For the CDR3, the DNA is TGCAGCGTTGTTCTGCTTCAGAACACTGAAGCTTTCTTT. The genes are TRBV29-1 and TRBJ1-1, with D unresolved. CDR1 and CDR2 (germline): SQVTM, ANQGSEA. Trimming took off 4 bases at V and 1 base at J, with 10 bases between the two ends. There are 13 residues in the CDR3. The complete variable domain, with remaining parts taken from reference TRBV29-1 and TRBJ1-1, reads SAVISQKPSRDICQRGTSLTIQCQVDSQVTMMFWYRQQPGQSLTLIATANQGSEATYESGFVIDKFPISRPNLTFSTLTVSNMSPEDSSIYLCSVVLLQNTEAFFGQGTRLTVV.

This clone turned up a few times. V is TRBV18 and J is TRBJ1-2; TRBD1 agrees at 9 bases. Trimming removed 8 bases from V and 2 bases from J; junction bases left unmatched: 6. The CDR3 loop spans 14 amino acids. Germline V lookup: CDR1 KGHSH, CDR2 LQKENI. CDR3 coding DNA: TGTGCCAGCCACTTACAGGGGGCGAACTATGGCTACACCTTC. Translating it yields CASHLQGANYGYTF. Filled out from reference TRBV18 and TRBJ1-2, the complete variable domain reads NAGVMQNPRHLVRRRGQEARLRCSPMKGHSHVYWYRQLPEEGLKFMVYLQKENIIDESGMPKERFSAEFPKEGPSILRIQQVVRGDSAAYFCASHLQGANYGYTFGSGTRLTVV.

This chain uses TRBV28 with TRBJ1-3; D is uncertain. The CDR3 length is 15 residues. CDR1 is MDHEN and CDR2 is SYDVKM in the germline V gene. V dropped 6 bases and J dropped 0 bases, with 12 bases sitting between them. In DNA, the CDR3 is TGTGCCAGCAGCCCCGCAAAAAACTCTGGAAACACCATATATTTT. Translation: CASSPAKNSGNTIYF.

This sequence joins TRBV30 and TRBJ1-2; unclear D gene. Germline V CDR1 and CDR2: GTSNPN, SVGIG (reference sequence). Deletions cut 2 bases from V and 4 bases from J, with 14 bases between. This CDR3 comprises 14 residues. CDR3: CAWSPLRSSYGYTF. The CDR3 DNA reads as TGTGCCTGGAGTCCCCTTCGGTCGAGCTATGGCTACACCTTC.

The chain combines TRBV6-5 with TRBJ1-5; D gene unclear. The CDR3 has 13 amino acids. The V gene's germline CDR1 is MNHEY and CDR2 SVGAGI. Trimming removed 9 bases at V and 0 bases at J, with 9 bases between. The chain's CDR3 is CASRLYSNQPQHF. The CDR3 nucleotides read TGTGCCAGTAGACTTTATAGCAATCAGCCCCAGCATTTT.

The V gene is TRBV28, the J gene TRBJ1-2; D gene uncertain. Germline assignment: CDR1 MDHEN and CDR2 SYDVKM. This CDR3 is built from 13 residues. The germline V and J ends were trimmed by 9 bases and 2 bases, with 13 bases remaining between them. The CDR3 DNA sequence: TGTGCCAGTAGGAAAGGACCCAACTATGGCTACACCTTC. Translated: CASRKGPNYGYTF.

V and J are TRBV5-6 and TRBJ1-5; D remains unclear. The CDR3 spans 17 residues. V lost 3 bases to trimming and J lost 2 bases, with 18 bases between them. Per the germline V gene, CDR1 is SGHDT and CDR2 is YYEEEE. CDR3 sequence (DNA): TGTGCCAGCAGCTCCCGCCGGGTAGGGAATGGCAATCAGCCCCAGCATTTT. It specifies CASSSRRVGNGNQPQHF. Full variable domain (outside the CDR3, taken from reference TRBV5-6 and TRBJ1-5): DAGVTQSPTHLIKTRGQQVTLRCSPKSGHDTVSWYQQALGQGPQFIFQYYEEEERQRGNFPDRFSGHQFPNYSSELNVNALLLGDSALYLCASSSRRVGNGNQPQHFGDGTRLSIL.

The chain combines TRBV15 with TRBJ2-7; TRBD2 matches at 12 bases. The CDR3 spans 15 residues. V shed 5 bases, J shed 2 bases, and the junction held 4 bases outside the gene matches. Germline CDR1 and CDR2: LNHNV and YYDKDF (reference sequence). The CDR3 DNA reads as TGTGCCACCAGCTTGGGACTAGCGGGTACCTACGAGCAGTACTTC. Translating it yields CATSLGLAGTYEQYF.

The chain joins TRBV5-4 to TRBJ2-5, with no clear D. The germline gives CDR1 SGHNT, CDR2 YYREEE (reference sequence). The CDR3 totals 15 residues. V was cut by 3 bases and J by 4 bases, with 16 bases left in between. The CDR3 is CASSSKTGTLETQYF. The CDR3, as DNA: TGTGCCAGCAGCTCGAAGACTGGTACTTTAGAGACCCAGTACTTC.

This sequence joins TRBV11-2 and TRBJ2-5; tentative D call: TRBD2 (5 bases). The V end was cut by 4 bases, the J end by 7 bases, with 16 bases between. The CDR3 extends over 14 amino acids. Germline V gene data show CDR1 as SGHAT and CDR2 as FQNNGV. CDR3 in amino acids: CASSSREALGTQYF. The CDR3 coding sequence is TGTGCCAGCAGCTCCCGGGAAGCCCTGGGGACCCAGTACTTC. Full variable domain (outside the CDR3, taken from reference TRBV11-2 and TRBJ2-5): EAGVAQSPRYKIIEKRQSVAFWCNPISGHATLYWYQQILGQGPKLLIQFQNNGVVDDSQLPKDRFSAERLKGVDSTLKIQPAKLEDSAVYLCASSSREALGTQYFGPGTRLLVL.

The rearrangement links TRBV5-1 to TRBJ2-7, with D maybe TRBD1 (5 bases). V lost 2 bases and J lost 1, with 7 bases in between. CDR3 length: 13 amino acids. From germline, CDR1 is SGHRS and CDR2 YFSETQ. The CDR3 loop reads CASSFSGSYEQYF. The CDR3, as DNA: TGCGCCAGCAGCTTTTCAGGGTCCTACGAGCAGTACTTC.

The chain carries TRBV28 and TRBJ2-7, with D tentatively TRBD1 (5 bases). The germline V and J ends were trimmed by 5 bases and 4 bases, with 12 bases remaining between them. CDR3 length equals 13 residues. CDR1 is MDHEN and CDR2 is SYDVKM in the germline V gene. In nucleotides, the CDR3 is TGTGCCAGCAGTATACCAGGACAATACGAGCAGTACTTC. Amino acids: CASSIPGQYEQYF.

The chain employs TRBV27 and TRBJ1-1; D possibly corresponds to TRBD1 (5 bases). V gave up 5 bases and J gave up 1 base, with 8 bases separating them. CDR1 and CDR2 from the germline V gene are MNHEY and SMNVEV (reference sequence). This CDR3 spans 13 amino acids. The CDR3 coding sequence is TGTGCCAGCAGTCCCCAGGGGAACACTGAAGCTTTCTTT. Its translation: CASSPQGNTEAFF.

This clone was observed a single time. CDR3 coding DNA: TGTGCCAGCAGCGCTCCGGGACGTCAAGAGACCCAGTACTTC. This sequence encodes CASSAPGRQETQYF. J is TRBJ2-5 and V is TRBV14; D might be TRBD1 or TRBD2, each matching 5 bases. The germline V gene encodes CDR1 SGHDN and CDR2 FVKESK. V was shortened by 5 bases and J by 2 bases, with 12 bases between the two germline ends. The CDR3 contains 14 residues.

The sample holds one count of this clone. This chain connects TRBV6-1 to TRBJ2-3, with no clear D. V lost 4 bases to trimming and J lost 2 bases, with 10 bases between them. The CDR3 consists of 14 residues. The germline CDR1 and CDR2 sequences are MNHNS and SASEGT. In nucleotides, the CDR3 is TGTGCCAGCAGTGGGCAGGATAACACAGATACGCAGTATTTT. Translating it yields CASSGQDNTDTQYF.

The rearrangement links TRBV11-2 to TRBJ2-7; the match to TRBD1 covers 8 bases. Germline assignment: CDR1 SGHAT and CDR2 FQNNGV. The CDR3 loop spans 13 amino acids. V dropped 5 bases and J dropped 7; count of bases not matched to a gene: 7. Written as DNA, the CDR3 is TGTGCCAGCAGCCCGGACAGGGCTCGGGAGCAGTACTTC. It encodes CASSPDRAREQYF.

The chain combines TRBV30 with TRBJ1-3; TRBD1 aligns across 10 bases. Looked up from germline, CDR1 is GTSNPN and CDR2 is SVGIG (reference sequence). The length of the CDR3 is 16 residues. V dropped 2 bases and J dropped 2; count of bases not matched to a gene: 6. The CDR3: CAWSRQGAIPGNTIYF. Here the CDR3 DNA reads TGTGCCTGGAGTAGACAGGGGGCAATCCCTGGAAACACCATATATTTT.

The chain employs TRBV27 and TRBJ1-1; perhaps TRBD1 as D (6 bases). The V end was cut by 4 bases, the J end by 4 bases, with 10 bases between. There are 13 residues in the CDR3. Germline V gene data show CDR1 as MNHEY and CDR2 as SMNVEV (reference sequence). The CDR3 loop reads CASSSGVGTEAFF. The CDR3 bases are TGTGCCAGCAGTTCAGGGGTCGGCACTGAAGCTTTCTTT.

J is TRBJ1-4 and V is TRBV5-4, with 8 bases matching TRBD1. There are 13 residues in the CDR3. Trimming removed 6 bases from V and 11 bases from J; junction bases left unmatched: 9. Germline CDR1 SGHNT, CDR2 YYREEE (reference sequence). CDR3 in amino acids: CASKGQEFEKLFF. The CDR3 DNA follows: TGTGCCAGCAAGGGACAGGAGTTTGAGAAACTGTTTTTT.

The chain recombines TRBV5-4 with TRBJ1-6; no clear D. The CDR3 extends over 17 amino acids. Trimming pared 3 bases from V and 7 bases from J, leaving 20 bases between. Germline CDR1 and CDR2: SGHNT and YYREEE (reference sequence). CDR3 DNA: TGTGCCAGCAGCTCTCCGGAGAGTAGGGTGGGAAATTCACCCCTCCACTTT. It encodes CASSSPESRVGNSPLHF.